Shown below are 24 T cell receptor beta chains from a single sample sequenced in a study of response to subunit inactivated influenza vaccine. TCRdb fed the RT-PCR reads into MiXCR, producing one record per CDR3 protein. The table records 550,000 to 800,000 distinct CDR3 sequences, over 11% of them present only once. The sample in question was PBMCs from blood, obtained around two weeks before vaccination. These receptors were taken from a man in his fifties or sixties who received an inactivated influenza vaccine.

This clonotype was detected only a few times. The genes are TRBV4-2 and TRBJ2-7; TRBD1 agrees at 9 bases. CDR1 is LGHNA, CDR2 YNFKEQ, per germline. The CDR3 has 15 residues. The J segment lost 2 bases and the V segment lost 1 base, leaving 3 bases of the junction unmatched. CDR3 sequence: CASSQGTGDPYEQYF. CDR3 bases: TGTGCCAGCAGCCAAGGGACAGGGGATCCCTACGAGCAGTACTTC.

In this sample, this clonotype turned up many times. CDR3 bases: TGCGCCAGCAAGAGGGAAAACAGGGGGCCAAACGAGCAGTACTTC. Residues: CASKRENRGPNEQYF. This chain links TRBV5-1 with TRBJ2-7, with TRBD1 matching 9 bases. Germline lookup yields CDR1 SGHRS and CDR2 YFSETQ. Germline trimming cut 6 bases from V and 5 bases from J; bases unmatched to any gene: 12. The length of the CDR3 is 15 residues.

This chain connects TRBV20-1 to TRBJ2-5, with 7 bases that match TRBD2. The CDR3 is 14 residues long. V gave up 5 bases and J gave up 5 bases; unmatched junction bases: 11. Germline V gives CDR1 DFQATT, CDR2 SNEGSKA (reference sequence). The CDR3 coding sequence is TGCAGTGCTGGGGGTTGGGGGGGAAGGGAGACCCAGTACTTC. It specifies CSAGGWGGRETQYF.

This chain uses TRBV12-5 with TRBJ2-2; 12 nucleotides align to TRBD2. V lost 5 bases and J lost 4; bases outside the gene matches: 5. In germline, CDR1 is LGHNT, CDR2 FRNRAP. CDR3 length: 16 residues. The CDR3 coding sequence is TGTGCTAGTGGTGCTGGGGGACTAGCGGGCACCGGGGAGCTGTTTTTT. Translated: CASGAGGLAGTGELFF.

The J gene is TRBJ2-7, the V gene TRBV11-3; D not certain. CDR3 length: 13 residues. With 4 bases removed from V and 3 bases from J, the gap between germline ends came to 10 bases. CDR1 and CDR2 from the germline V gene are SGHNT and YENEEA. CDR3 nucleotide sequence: TGTGCCAGCAGCTATGGTTCCGACTACGAGCAGTACTTC. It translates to CASSYGSDYEQYF. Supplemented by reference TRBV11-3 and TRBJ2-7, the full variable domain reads EAGVVQSPRYKIIEKKQPVAFWCNPISGHNTLYWYLQNLGQGPELLIRYENEEAVDDSQLPKDRFSAERLKGVDSTLKIQPAELGDSAVYLCASSYGSDYEQYFGPGTRLTVT.

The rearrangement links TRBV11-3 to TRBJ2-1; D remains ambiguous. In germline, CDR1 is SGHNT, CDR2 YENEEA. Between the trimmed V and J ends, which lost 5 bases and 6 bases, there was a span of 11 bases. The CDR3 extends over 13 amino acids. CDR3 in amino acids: CASSVDWGNEQFF. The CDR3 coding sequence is TGTGCCAGCAGCGTCGATTGGGGCAATGAGCAGTTCTTC.

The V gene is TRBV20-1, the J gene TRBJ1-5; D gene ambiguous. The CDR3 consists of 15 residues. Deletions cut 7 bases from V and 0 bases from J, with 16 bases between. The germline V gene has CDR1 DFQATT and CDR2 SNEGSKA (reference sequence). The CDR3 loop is CSVPRRLYSNQPQHF. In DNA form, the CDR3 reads TGCAGTGTCCCAAGACGATTGTATAGCAATCAGCCCCAGCATTTT.

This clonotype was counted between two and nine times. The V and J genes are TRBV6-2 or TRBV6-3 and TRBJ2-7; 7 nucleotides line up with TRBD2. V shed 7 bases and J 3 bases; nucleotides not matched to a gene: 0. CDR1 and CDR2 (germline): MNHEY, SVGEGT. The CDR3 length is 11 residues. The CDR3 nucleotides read TGTGCCAGCACGGGGGGCTACGAGCAGTACTTC. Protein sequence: CASTGGYEQYF.

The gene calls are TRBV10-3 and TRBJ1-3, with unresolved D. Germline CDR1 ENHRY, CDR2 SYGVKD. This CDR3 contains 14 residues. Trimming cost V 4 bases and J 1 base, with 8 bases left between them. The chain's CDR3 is CAISAGRSGNTIYF. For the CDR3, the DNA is TGTGCCATCAGTGCAGGAAGGTCTGGAAACACCATATATTTT.

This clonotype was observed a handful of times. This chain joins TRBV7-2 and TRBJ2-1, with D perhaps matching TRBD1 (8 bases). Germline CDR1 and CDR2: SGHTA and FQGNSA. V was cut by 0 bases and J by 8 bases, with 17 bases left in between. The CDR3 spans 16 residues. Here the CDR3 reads CASSLARGRTSHEQFF. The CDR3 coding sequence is TGTGCCAGCAGCTTAGCCAGGGGGCGGACTAGTCATGAGCAGTTCTTC.

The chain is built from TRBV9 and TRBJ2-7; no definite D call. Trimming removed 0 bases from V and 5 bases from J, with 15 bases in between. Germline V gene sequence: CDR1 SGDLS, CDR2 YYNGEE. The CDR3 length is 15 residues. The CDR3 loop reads CASSVDPGPSHEQYF. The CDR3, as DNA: TGTGCCAGCAGCGTAGACCCAGGTCCCTCACACGAGCAGTACTTC.

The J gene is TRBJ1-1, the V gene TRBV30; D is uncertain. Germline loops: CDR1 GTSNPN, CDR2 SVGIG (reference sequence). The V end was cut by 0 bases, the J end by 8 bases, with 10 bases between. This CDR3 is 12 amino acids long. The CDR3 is CAWSVSGGEAFF. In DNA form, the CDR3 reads TGTGCCTGGAGTGTAAGTGGCGGGGAAGCTTTCTTT. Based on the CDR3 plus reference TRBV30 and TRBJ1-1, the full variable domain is SQTIHQWPATLVQPVGSPLSLECTVEGTSNPNLYWYRQAAGRGLQLLFYSVGIGQISSEVPQNLSASRPQDRQFILSSKKLLLSDSGFYLCAWSVSGGEAFFGQGTRLTVV.

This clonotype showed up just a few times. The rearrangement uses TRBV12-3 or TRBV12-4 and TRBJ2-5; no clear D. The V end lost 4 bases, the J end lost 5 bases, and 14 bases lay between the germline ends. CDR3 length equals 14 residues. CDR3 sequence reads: CASSSRRARETQYF. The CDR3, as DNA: TGTGCCAGCAGTTCCCGACGGGCACGGGAGACCCAGTACTTC.

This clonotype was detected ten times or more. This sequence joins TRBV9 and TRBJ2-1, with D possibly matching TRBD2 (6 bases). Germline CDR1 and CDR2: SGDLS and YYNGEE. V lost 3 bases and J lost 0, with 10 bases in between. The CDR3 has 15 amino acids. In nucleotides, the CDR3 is TGTGCCAGCAGCGACGACGGGAGCTCCTACAATGAGCAGTTCTTC. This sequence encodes CASSDDGSSYNEQFF. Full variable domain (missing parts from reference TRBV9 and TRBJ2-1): DSGVTQTPKHLITATGQRVTLRCSPRSGDLSVYWYQQSLDQGLQFLIQYYNGEERAKGNILERFSAQQFPDLHSELNLSSLELGDSALYFCASSDDGSSYNEQFFGPGTRLTVL.

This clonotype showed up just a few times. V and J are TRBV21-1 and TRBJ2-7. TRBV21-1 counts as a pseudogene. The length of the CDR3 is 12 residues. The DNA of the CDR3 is TGTGCCAGCAGCAAAGCTCCCTACGAGCAGTACTTC. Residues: CASSKAPYEQYF.

This CDR3 reads CASSLARAWGGTGNTIYF. In nucleotides, the CDR3 is TGTGCCAGCAGCTTAGCACGGGCGTGGGGGGGTACTGGAAACACCATATATTTT. The chain couples TRBV7-8 to TRBJ1-3; tentatively, D is TRBD1 (5 bases). The CDR3 spans 18 residues. Trimming left V 0 bases short and J 2 bases short, with 17 bases between. Germline values: CDR1 SGHVS, CDR2 FQNEAQ.

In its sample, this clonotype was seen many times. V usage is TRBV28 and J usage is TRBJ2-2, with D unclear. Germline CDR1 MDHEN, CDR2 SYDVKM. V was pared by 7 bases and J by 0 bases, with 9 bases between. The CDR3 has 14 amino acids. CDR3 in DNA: TGTGCCAGCATACCGGGCCCGAACACCGGGGAGCTGTTTTTT. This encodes CASIPGPNTGELFF.

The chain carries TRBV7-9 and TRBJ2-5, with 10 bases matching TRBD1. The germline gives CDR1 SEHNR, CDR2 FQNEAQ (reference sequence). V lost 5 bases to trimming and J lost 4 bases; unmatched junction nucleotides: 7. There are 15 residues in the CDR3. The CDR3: CASSPGDRGGETQYF. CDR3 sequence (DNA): TGTGCCAGCAGCCCCGGGGACAGGGGAGGAGAGACCCAGTACTTC.

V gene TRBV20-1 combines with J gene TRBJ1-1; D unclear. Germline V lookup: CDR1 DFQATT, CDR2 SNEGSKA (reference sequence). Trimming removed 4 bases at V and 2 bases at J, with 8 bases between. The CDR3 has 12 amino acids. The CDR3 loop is CSANPGNTEAFF. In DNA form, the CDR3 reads TGCAGTGCTAATCCGGGTAACACTGAAGCTTTCTTT.

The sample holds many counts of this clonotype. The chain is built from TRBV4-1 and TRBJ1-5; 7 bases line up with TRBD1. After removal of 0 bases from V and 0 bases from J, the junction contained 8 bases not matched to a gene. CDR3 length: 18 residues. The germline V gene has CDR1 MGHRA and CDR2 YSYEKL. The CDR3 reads CASSQDPGTAYSNQPQHF. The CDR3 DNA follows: TGCGCCAGCAGCCAAGATCCAGGGACAGCCTATAGCAATCAGCCCCAGCATTTT.

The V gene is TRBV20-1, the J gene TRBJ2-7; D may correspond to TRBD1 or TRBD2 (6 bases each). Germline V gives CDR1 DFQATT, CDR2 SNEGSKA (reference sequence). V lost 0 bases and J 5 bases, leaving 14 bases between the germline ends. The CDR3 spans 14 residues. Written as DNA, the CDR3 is TGCAGTGCTAGAGATGGGCAGGGGAGGAACGAGCAGTACTTC. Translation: CSARDGQGRNEQYF.

CDR3 coding DNA: TGTGCCACCAGTGATTTTACGACTAGCTCCTACAATGAGCAGTTCTTC. This gives the protein CATSDFTTSSYNEQFF. The chain recombines TRBV24-1 with TRBJ2-1, with D possibly TRBD2 on 6 matching bases. This CDR3 region has 16 residues. Germline V gene lookup returns CDR1 KGHDR and CDR2 SFDVKD. Deletions cut 1 base from V and 0 bases from J, with 9 bases between.

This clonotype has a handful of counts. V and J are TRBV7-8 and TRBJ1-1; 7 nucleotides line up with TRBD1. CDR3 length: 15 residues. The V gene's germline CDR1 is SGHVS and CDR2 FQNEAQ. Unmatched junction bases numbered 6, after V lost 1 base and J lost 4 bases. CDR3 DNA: TGTGCCAGCAGCTTAGTTGCAGGGGGAGTCACTGAAGCTTTCTTT. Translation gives CASSLVAGGVTEAFF.

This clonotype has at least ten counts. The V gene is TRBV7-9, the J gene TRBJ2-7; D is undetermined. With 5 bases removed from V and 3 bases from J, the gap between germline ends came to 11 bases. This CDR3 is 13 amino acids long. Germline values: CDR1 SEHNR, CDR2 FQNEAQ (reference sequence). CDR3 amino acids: CASSPVSSYEQYF. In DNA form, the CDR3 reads TGTGCCAGCAGCCCCGTGAGTAGCTACGAGCAGTACTTC. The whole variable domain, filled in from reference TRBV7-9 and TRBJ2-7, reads DTGVSQNPRHKITKRGQNVTFRCDPISEHNRLYWYRQTLGQGPEFLTYFQNEAQLEKSRLLSDRFSAERPKGSFSTLEIQRTEQGDSAMYLCASSPVSSYEQYFGPGTRLTVT.